These 17 T cell receptor beta chains were sequenced from one sample in a study of T cells in Graves' hyperthyroidism and ophthalmopathy. The investigators amplified TCR beta CDR3 regions from RNA transcripts. Using the HTBI primer set, a first-round RT-PCR was run on the TCR CDR3. TCRdb recomputed calls from the multiplex PCR reads with MiXCR, one row per CDR3 protein. This repertoire shows some 400,000 distinct CDR3 sequences, over 15% found once; its top ten account for roughly 3.5%. The material sequenced was blood. The source is a woman aged 18-29 years with Graves' hyperthyroidism.

This clonotype was picked up many times. The chain has TRBV6-1 and TRBJ2-7; tentatively, D is TRBD1 (6 bases). Per germline, CDR1 MNHNS and CDR2 SASEGT. The V end was cut by 2 bases, the J end by 0 bases, with 8 bases between. The CDR3 is 14 residues long. The CDR3 loop reads CASSEPGHSYEQYF. Written as DNA, the CDR3 is TGTGCCAGCAGTGAACCGGGACACTCCTACGAGCAGTACTTC.

This clonotype was counted once. V gene TRBV15 combines with J gene TRBJ1-1; 7 positions match TRBD1. This CDR3 region has 19 residues. V was clipped by 5 bases and J by 2 bases; unmatched bases: 20. Germline loops: CDR1 LNHNV, CDR2 YYDKDF (reference sequence). This chain's CDR3 is CATSPQPFDRVGPNTEAFF. As DNA, the CDR3 is TGTGCCACCAGCCCCCAGCCCTTTGACAGGGTGGGACCCAACACTGAAGCTTTCTTT. The variable domain in full, with the rest retrieved from reference TRBV15 and TRBJ1-1, is DAMVIQNPRYQVTQFGKPVTLSCSQTLNHNVMYWYQQKSSQAPKLLFHYYDKDFNNEADTPDNFQSRRPNTSFCFLDIRSPGLGDTAMYLCATSPQPFDRVGPNTEAFFGQGTRLTVV.

This clonotype appeared many times. The chain has TRBV4-2 and TRBJ2-7; 7 bases align to TRBD1. V was clipped by 6 bases and J by 4 bases; unmatched bases: 15. There are 16 residues in the CDR3. Germline V lookup: CDR1 LGHNA, CDR2 YNFKEQ. This chain's CDR3 is CASSPMPYDREYEQYF. In nucleotides, the CDR3 is TGTGCCAGCAGTCCTATGCCCTATGACAGGGAATACGAGCAGTACTTC.

In this sample, this clonotype turned up many times. The J gene is TRBJ2-7, the V gene TRBV12-3 or TRBV12-4; D is uncertain. This CDR3 has 11 amino acids. V lost 6 bases, J lost 6 bases, and 9 bases lay in between. CDR3 DNA sequence: TGTGCCAGCAGCCTTGTGGGCGAGCAGTACTTC. Encoded protein: CASSLVGEQYF.

This clonotype came up many times. The chain joins TRBV13 to TRBJ1-1; 10 bases line up with TRBD1. CDR1 and CDR2 (germline): PRHDT, FYEKMQ (reference sequence). J lost 4 bases, V lost 5 bases, and 10 bases had no gene match. CDR3 length: 16 amino acids. Here the CDR3 DNA reads TGTGCCAGCAGCCCATACCTGGGACAGGGGAGCACTGAAGCTTTCTTT. It translates to CASSPYLGQGSTEAFF.

This clonotype showed up many times. This chain uses TRBV2 with TRBJ1-1, with TRBD1 matching 8 bases. Germline V gene lookup returns CDR1 SNHLY and CDR2 FYNNEI. The CDR3 is 13 residues long. V lost 7 bases to trimming and J lost 1 base; unmatched junction nucleotides: 2. The CDR3 reads CASMDRENTEAFF. The CDR3 coding sequence is TGTGCCAGCATGGACAGGGAGAACACTGAAGCTTTCTTT.

There are many counts of this clonotype. This chain uses TRBV20-1 with TRBJ2-7, with D perhaps TRBD2 (5 bases). Germline V gene sequence: CDR1 DFQATT, CDR2 SNEGSKA (reference sequence). The CDR3 is made up of 14 amino acids. Trimming took off 0 bases at V and 4 bases at J, with 13 bases between the two ends. DNA for the CDR3: TGCAGTGCTAGAGACCCGAGCGGAGTTTACGAGCAGTACTTC. Translation: CSARDPSGVYEQYF.

The chain carries TRBV30 and TRBJ1-2; a weak D match, TRBD1 (5 bases). The CDR3 contains 15 residues. V was pared by 3 bases and J by 2 bases, with 16 bases between. Germline V gene sequence: CDR1 GTSNPN, CDR2 SVGIG (reference sequence). The CDR3 region is CAWRLNRDPNYGYTF. DNA of the CDR3: TGTGCCTGGAGACTAAACCGGGACCCGAACTATGGCTACACCTTC.

In its sample, this clonotype was seen many times. The rearrangement links TRBV20-1 to TRBJ2-7; D gene uncertain. The CDR3 is 13 residues long. Germline CDR1 and CDR2: DFQATT and SNEGSKA (reference sequence). Trimming took off 5 bases at V and 2 bases at J, with 13 bases between the two ends. The CDR3 DNA reads TGCAGTGCTCTAAGAGCGAAGGCCTACGAGCAGTACTTC. As protein: CSALRAKAYEQYF.

This clonotype was observed a handful of times. The rearrangement joins TRBV5-1 to TRBJ2-6, with 8 nucleotides matching TRBD2. The V gene's germline CDR1 is SGHRS and CDR2 YFSETQ. Trimming cost V 4 bases and J 2 bases; bases outside gene matches: 8. The CDR3 contains 17 residues. CDR3 amino acids: CASSPGGVPTGANVLTF. The CDR3 DNA sequence: TGCGCCAGCAGCCCCGGGGGGGTCCCGACTGGGGCCAACGTCCTGACTTTC.

There are many counts of this clonotype. CDR3 loop: CASSEVGEGRAEAFF. CDR3 bases: TGTGCCAGCAGTGAAGTAGGTGAGGGGAGGGCTGAAGCTTTCTTT. The J gene is TRBJ1-1, the V gene TRBV6-1, with D maybe TRBD1 (5 bases). CDR3 length equals 15 residues. Germline V CDR1 and CDR2: MNHNS, SASEGT. V was shortened by 1 base and J by 6 bases, with 15 bases between the two germline ends.

This chain joins TRBV12-3 or TRBV12-4 and TRBJ2-7; 9 nucleotides align to TRBD1. There are 13 residues in the CDR3. With 2 bases clipped from V and 5 bases from J, the junction kept 1 base outside the gene matches. In DNA, the CDR3 is TGTGCCAGCAGTTTACGACAGGGGGACGAGCAGTACTTC. It encodes CASSLRQGDEQYF.

Ten or more counts support this clonotype. CDR3 in amino acids: CASRNQGGGETQYF. CDR3 nucleotides: TGTGCCAGTAGGAACCAAGGGGGTGGGGAGACCCAGTACTTC. This chain connects TRBV19 to TRBJ2-5; a possible D gene is TRBD1 (6 bases). CDR3 length equals 14 residues. Trimming removed 6 bases from V and 5 bases from J, with 16 bases in between. Germline V gene data show CDR1 as LNHDA and CDR2 as SQIVND (reference sequence).

The chain employs TRBV20-1 and TRBJ2-5; the D gene is possibly TRBD1 (5 bases). The V end lost 6 bases, the J end lost 4 bases, and 18 bases lay between the germline ends. The CDR3 spans 14 residues. Germline V CDR1 and CDR2: DFQATT, SNEGSKA (reference sequence). CDR3 protein: CSAPRGNRRETQYF. The CDR3 nucleotides read TGCAGTGCCCCTCGCGGCAACAGGAGAGAGACCCAGTACTTC.

This clonotype showed up many times. The chain carries TRBV7-8 and TRBJ1-2; no definite D call. Trimming shortened V by 5 bases and J by 4 bases, and 14 bases separated the two germline ends. CDR3 size: 14 residues. CDR1 is SGHVS, CDR2 FQNEAQ, per germline. The CDR3 protein is CASSPSETAYGYTF. The CDR3 nucleotides read TGTGCCAGCAGCCCGTCGGAGACTGCCTATGGCTACACCTTC.

This clonotype has only one observation. V usage is TRBV6-5 and J usage is TRBJ2-5; D may be TRBD1 (6 bases). Germline V gene data show CDR1 as MNHEY and CDR2 as SVGAGI. The V end was cut by 2 bases, the J end by 2 bases, with 15 bases between. The CDR3 sequence is 16 residues long. CDR3 nucleotide sequence: TGTGCCAGCAGTTACCCACAGGGCCCTATACAAGAGACCCAGTACTTC. Protein sequence: CASSYPQGPIQETQYF.

This clonotype was picked up many times. Written as DNA, the CDR3 is TGCAGTGCTAGGGAGGGTACGGGCACTGAAGCTTTCTTT. It yields the protein CSAREGTGTEAFF. The chain carries TRBV20-1 and TRBJ1-1; D unresolved. There are 13 residues in the CDR3. V was clipped by 3 bases and J by 4 bases, with 12 bases between them. Germline V gene data show CDR1 as DFQATT and CDR2 as SNEGSKA (reference sequence).